The T cell receptor beta chain under discussion was sequenced for a study of cytomegalovirus exposure and HLA in healthy donors. Study observations and caveats: Most observed TCR sequences were rare, whereas some public TCRs were detected in many donors. According to an earlier analysis, most TCR beta V segments yielded productive rearrangements about 87% or about 30% of the time. A later analysis found that most CMV-associated TCR beta chains appeared HLA-restricted.

Trimming took off 1 base at V and 1 base at J, with 10 bases between the two ends. The CDR3 sequence is 16 residues long. Per the germline V gene, CDR1 is SEHNR and CDR2 is FQNEAQ (reference sequence). The PCR used 60 Vbeta and 13 Jbeta primers. Produced via immunoSEQ multiplex PCR; TCRdb's table is partial and in-frame only. In the table there are roughly 80,000 clones, under 80% of which are singletons. About this clone: What it binds is not known.

Sequencing was carried out using PBMCs. The TCR comes from a male donor in good health and CMV-seropositive. This sequence joins TRBV7-9 and TRBJ2-2; D unresolved. The CDR3 here is CASSLVPSGNTGELFF. DNA of the CDR3: TGTGCCAGCAGCTTAGTTCCGTCGGGGAACACCGGGGAGCTGTTTTTT.